The sequence of this T cell receptor beta chain was determined in a study of T cell changes during pregnancy in multiple sclerosis. V shed 8 bases, J shed 0 bases, and the junction held 5 bases outside the gene matches. The CDR3 loop spans 15 amino acids. Germline CDR1 is ENHRY and CDR2 is SYGVKD. Measured with immunoSEQ multiplex PCR; TCRdb has only the in-frame clones, and not every one. Here the sample spans approximately 130,000 clones, 96% being singletons. V usage is TRBV10-3 and J usage is TRBJ1-1; TRBD1 aligns across 11 bases. This clonotype was obtained from a female donor with multiple sclerosis, enrolled in a pregnancy study. Source: peripheral blood, taken after pregnancy. The CDR3 DNA is TGTGCCATCGGGAGGACAGGGGGCATGAACACTGAAGCTTTCTTT. This encodes CAIGRTGGMNTEAFF.